The rows below give T cell receptor beta chains drawn from one sample of a study of metastatic and nonmetastatic thyroid tumors. TCRdb re-analyzed the PCR reads using MiXCR. The sample includes about 20,000 clones, over 9% of them seen just once. Sequenced sample: blood. The receptors here all came from a male donor with papillary thyroid cancer or a benign thyroid nodule (not recorded which). Some clones in this sample may be carry-over from other donors' samples. Each CDR3 is given with its conserved first and last residue. A D gene is named only where the DNA matches it firmly. Size tells how often a clone was seen (once, few, many) or the class of an expanded clone, and some rows leave it out.

>TRBJ2-7|TRBV27|few|TRBD2
CASSLLAGGLGYEQYF
TGTGCCAGCAGTTTGTTAGCGGGAGGATTGGGTTACGAGCAGTACTTC
>TRBJ1-3|TRBV5-1|many|-
CASSKGGGPSSGNTIYF
TGCGCCAGCAGCAAGGGCGGGGGGCCAAGCTCTGGAAACACCATATATTTT
>TRBJ2-1|TRBV7-3|many|TRBD2
CASIQPLAGVRQFF
TGTGCCAGCATCCAACCCCTAGCGGGAGTAAGGCAGTTCTTC
>TRBJ1-2|TRBV6-2/TRBV6-3|medium-sized|-
CASVDSLYGYTF
TGTGCCAGCGTCGACAGTCTCTATGGCTACACCTTC
>TRBJ2-2|TRBV6-1|medium-sized|TRBD2
CASSESGGNTGELFF
TGTGCCAGCAGCGAAAGCGGGGGTAACACCGGGGAGCTGTTTTTT
>TRBJ1-2|TRBV28|many|-
CAILGGTYGYTF
TGTGCCATACTCGGAGGGACCTATGGCTACACCTTC
>TRBJ2-6|TRBV28|-|-
CASTGGGGANVLTF
TGTGCCAGCACTGGAGGGGGAGGTGCCAACGTCCTGACTTTC
>TRBJ1-2|TRBV7-9|many|-
CASSLLGDAGYTF
TGTGCCAGCAGCTTACTTGGGGATGCAGGCTACACCTTC
>TRBJ1-2|TRBV19|-|TRBD1
CASSITRGQNGYTF
TGTGCCAGTAGTATTACGAGGGGACAGAATGGCTACACCTTC
>TRBJ2-1|TRBV6-1|medium-sized|TRBD1
CASNRRQGSGYNEQFF
TGTGCCAGCAATCGACGACAGGGGAGCGGGTACAATGAGCAGTTCTTC
>TRBJ1-5|TRBV7-8|many|-
CASSLAGGRGNQPQHF
TGTGCCAGCAGCTTAGCGGGCGGCCGGGGCAATCAGCCCCAGCATTTT
>TRBJ2-7|TRBV4-1|many|-
CASSVGFTDSYEQYF
TGCGCCAGCAGCGTGGGCTTTACAGATTCCTACGAGCAGTACTTC
>TRBJ2-3|TRBV9|many|-
CASSYLTDTQYF
TGTGCCAGCAGCTACCTAACAGATACGCAGTATTTT
>TRBJ2-2|TRBV5-1|once|-
CASSLGGFTGELPF
TGCGCCAGCAGCTTGGGGGGCTTCACCGGGGAGCTGCCTTTT
>TRBJ2-7|TRBV5-4|once|TRBD1
CASSSGTGALVSYEQYF
TGTGCCAGCAGCTCCGGGACAGGGGCCTTAGTCTCCTACGAGCAGTACTTC
>TRBJ1-4|TRBV3-1|many|-
CASSPGGLTNEKLFF
TGTGCCAGCAGCCCGGGTGGTTTGACTAATGAAAAACTGTTTTTT
>TRBJ2-7|TRBV27|medium-sized|-
CASRLGRGGSYEQYF
TGTGCCAGCAGACTAGGACGAGGGGGGTCCTACGAGCAGTACTTC
>TRBJ2-7|TRBV5-4|many|TRBD1
CASSLETGIWAEQYF
TGTGCCAGCAGCTTGGAGACAGGGATCTGGGCCGAGCAGTACTTC
>TRBJ1-6|TRBV30|-|-
CAWSVTDMGGRSSYNSPLHF
TGTGCCTGGAGTGTGACTGATATGGGGGGGCGTAGCTCCTATAATTCACCCCTCCACTTT
>TRBJ1-2|TRBV7-9|many|-
CASSLHGTNYGYTF
TGTGCCAGCAGCTTGCACGGAACGAACTATGGCTACACCTTC
>TRBJ1-3|TRBV11-1|-|TRBD1
CASSLGQGGSGNTIYF
TGTGCCAGCAGCTTAGGACAGGGAGGATCTGGAAACACCATATATTTT
>TRBJ1-1|TRBV5-1|many|-
CASTAGTPGTEAFF
TGCGCCAGCACCGCCGGGACCCCCGGGACTGAAGCTTTCTTT
>TRBJ2-3|TRBV6-2/TRBV6-3|-|TRBD2
CASSPRAGGPGDTQYF
TGTGCCAGCAGTCCTAGGGCGGGAGGGCCGGGGGATACGCAGTATTTT
>TRBJ2-1|TRBV14|many|TRBD1
CASSQAGTGGREQFF
TGTGCCAGCAGCCAAGCGGGGACAGGGGGTCGCGAGCAGTTCTTC
>TRBJ1-1|TRBV11-3|-|-
CASSFTGTTEAFF
TGTGCCAGCAGCTTTACAGGGACCACTGAAGCTTTCTTT
>TRBJ2-6|TRBV7-3|-|-
CASIYSGSWANVLTF
TGTGCCAGCATCTACTCAGGGTCTTGGGCCAACGTCCTGACTTTC
>TRBJ1-4|TRBV5-1|-|-
CASSPSGGSNEKLFF
TGCGCCAGCAGCCCTTCCGGGGGGTCAAATGAAAAACTGTTTTTT
>TRBJ1-2|TRBV7-2|many|-
CASSFRQMNYGYTF
TGTGCCAGCAGCTTTCGACAGATGAACTATGGCTACACCTTC
>TRBJ2-3|TRBV2|many|-
CASRDFPGTDTQYF
TGTGCCAGCAGAGATTTCCCAGGCACAGATACGCAGTATTTT
>TRBJ1-2|TRBV27|medium-sized|-
CASGPWGGGVYGYTF
TGTGCCAGCGGCCCGTGGGGGGGAGGAGTATATGGCTACACCTTC
>TRBJ2-2|TRBV11-2|-|-
CASSYTSGRNTGELFF
TGTGCCAGCAGCTATACCTCAGGGAGAAACACCGGGGAGCTGTTTTTT
>TRBJ2-7|TRBV28|-|-
CASSGNYEQYF
TGTGCCAGCAGCGGGAACTACGAGCAGTACTTC
>TRBJ2-5|TRBV28|-|-
CASSQTRGKETQYF
TGTGCCAGCAGTCAGACACGGGGGAAGGAGACCCAGTACTTC
>TRBJ1-2|TRBV6-2/TRBV6-3|-|TRBD1
CASSYAGQGKANYGYTF
TGTGCCAGCAGTTATGCGGGACAGGGTAAAGCTAACTATGGCTACACCTTC
>TRBJ2-3|TRBV5-1|many|TRBD1
CASSLAPTGVGLDTQYF
TGCGCCAGCAGCTTGGCACCTACAGGGGTAGGCCTAGATACGCAGTATTTT
>TRBJ2-7|TRBV6-6|few|-
CASSYTYSNSYEQYF
TGTGCCAGCAGTTATACGTACAGCAACTCCTACGAGCAGTACTTC
>TRBJ2-7|TRBV6-5|-|TRBD2
CASSYVASGLAGGGEQYF
TGTGCCAGCAGTTATGTAGCCTCGGGACTAGCGGGAGGGGGCGAGCAGTACTTC
>TRBJ1-5|TRBV20-1|many|TRBD1
CSARGGDRIYSNQPQHF
TGCAGTGCTAGAGGCGGGGACAGAATTTATAGCAATCAGCCCCAGCATTTT
>TRBJ1-5|TRBV6-1|many|-
CASSPYSNQPQHF
TGTGCCAGCAGTCCTTATAGCAATCAGCCCCAGCATTTT
>TRBJ2-1|TRBV12-3/TRBV12-4|medium-sized|TRBD2
CASSLLTSGSKFF
TGTGCCAGCAGTCTATTGACTAGCGGGAGTAAGTTCTTC
>TRBJ1-4|TRBV6-1|-|-
CASSPPVGGGDEKLFF
TGTGCCAGCAGTCCACCGGTGGGGGGCGGAGATGAAAAACTGTTTTTT
>TRBJ2-7|TRBV15|many|-
CATSNPGLREQYF
TGTGCCACCAGCAACCCGGGGCTCCGCGAGCAGTACTTC
>TRBJ1-6|TRBV5-1|-|TRBD1
CASSLQGALGNSPLHF
TGCGCCAGCAGCTTACAGGGGGCTCTTGGTAATTCACCCCTCCACTTT
>TRBJ2-2|TRBV6-1|few|-
CASILMGVNTGELFF
TGTGCCAGCATCCTCATGGGTGTGAACACCGGGGAGCTGTTTTTT
>TRBJ2-1|TRBV4-1|many|TRBD2
CASSFSGTSNEQFF
TGCGCCAGCAGCTTTTCCGGGACTAGCAATGAGCAGTTCTTC
>TRBJ2-7|TRBV7-2|many|-
CASSLAPLGGYEQYF
TGTGCCAGCAGCTTAGCCCCCTTGGGGGGCTACGAGCAGTACTTC
>TRBJ2-7|TRBV6-2/TRBV6-3|medium-sized|-
CASSSDTEQYF
TGTGCCAGCAGCAGCGACACCGAGCAGTACTTC
>TRBJ1-5|TRBV6-1|many|TRBD1
CASSQGQEGSQPQHF
TGTGCCAGCAGCCAGGGACAGGAGGGGAGTCAGCCCCAGCATTTT
>TRBJ2-2|TRBV5-4|many|TRBD1
CASSLGQGTGELFF
TGTGCCAGCAGCTTGGGACAGGGCACCGGGGAGCTGTTTTTT
>TRBJ1-2|TRBV12-3/TRBV12-4|-|TRBD1
CASGFQTGIYGYTF
TGTGCCAGCGGATTCCAGACAGGGATTTATGGCTACACCTTC
>TRBJ2-3|TRBV5-1|many|-
CASSLGTSTDTQYF
TGCGCCAGCAGCTTGGGTACTAGCACAGATACGCAGTATTTT
>TRBJ1-2|TRBV5-4|many|-
CASSLGAENYGYTF
TGTGCCAGCAGCTTGGGTGCGGAAAACTATGGCTACACCTTC
>TRBJ1-2|TRBV20-1|-|-
CSVGPGDNYGYTF
TGCAGTGTGGGCCCAGGCGATAACTATGGCTACACCTTC
>TRBJ2-5|TRBV6-1|-|TRBD2
CASSELAGEQETQYF
TGTGCCAGCAGTGAACTAGCGGGAGAACAAGAGACCCAGTACTTC
>TRBJ2-7|TRBV3-1|-|-
CASSRGGGGANNYEQYF
TGTGCCAGCAGCCGAGGGGGGGGTGGAGCGAATAACTACGAGCAGTACTTC
>TRBJ2-2|TRBV6-5|few|-
CASSYLILGGELFF
TGTGCCAGCAGTTACTTAATACTCGGCGGGGAGCTGTTTTTT
>TRBJ2-1|TRBV27|medium-sized|-
CASSSSRGSYNEQFF
TGTGCCAGCAGTTCCTCTAGGGGCTCCTACAATGAGCAGTTCTTC
>TRBJ2-1|TRBV3-1|many|TRBD2
CASSHFSGRWNEQFF
TGTGCCAGCAGCCATTTCAGCGGGAGATGGAATGAGCAGTTCTTC
>TRBJ1-1|TRBV12-3/TRBV12-4|-|TRBD1
CASSQRDRPGRRNTEAFF
TGTGCCAGCAGTCAACGGGACAGACCCGGGAGAAGGAACACTGAAGCTTTCTTT
>TRBJ1-5|TRBV20-1|-|-
CSARDGARHQPQHF
TGCAGTGCTAGGGACGGCGCTCGCCATCAGCCCCAGCATTTT